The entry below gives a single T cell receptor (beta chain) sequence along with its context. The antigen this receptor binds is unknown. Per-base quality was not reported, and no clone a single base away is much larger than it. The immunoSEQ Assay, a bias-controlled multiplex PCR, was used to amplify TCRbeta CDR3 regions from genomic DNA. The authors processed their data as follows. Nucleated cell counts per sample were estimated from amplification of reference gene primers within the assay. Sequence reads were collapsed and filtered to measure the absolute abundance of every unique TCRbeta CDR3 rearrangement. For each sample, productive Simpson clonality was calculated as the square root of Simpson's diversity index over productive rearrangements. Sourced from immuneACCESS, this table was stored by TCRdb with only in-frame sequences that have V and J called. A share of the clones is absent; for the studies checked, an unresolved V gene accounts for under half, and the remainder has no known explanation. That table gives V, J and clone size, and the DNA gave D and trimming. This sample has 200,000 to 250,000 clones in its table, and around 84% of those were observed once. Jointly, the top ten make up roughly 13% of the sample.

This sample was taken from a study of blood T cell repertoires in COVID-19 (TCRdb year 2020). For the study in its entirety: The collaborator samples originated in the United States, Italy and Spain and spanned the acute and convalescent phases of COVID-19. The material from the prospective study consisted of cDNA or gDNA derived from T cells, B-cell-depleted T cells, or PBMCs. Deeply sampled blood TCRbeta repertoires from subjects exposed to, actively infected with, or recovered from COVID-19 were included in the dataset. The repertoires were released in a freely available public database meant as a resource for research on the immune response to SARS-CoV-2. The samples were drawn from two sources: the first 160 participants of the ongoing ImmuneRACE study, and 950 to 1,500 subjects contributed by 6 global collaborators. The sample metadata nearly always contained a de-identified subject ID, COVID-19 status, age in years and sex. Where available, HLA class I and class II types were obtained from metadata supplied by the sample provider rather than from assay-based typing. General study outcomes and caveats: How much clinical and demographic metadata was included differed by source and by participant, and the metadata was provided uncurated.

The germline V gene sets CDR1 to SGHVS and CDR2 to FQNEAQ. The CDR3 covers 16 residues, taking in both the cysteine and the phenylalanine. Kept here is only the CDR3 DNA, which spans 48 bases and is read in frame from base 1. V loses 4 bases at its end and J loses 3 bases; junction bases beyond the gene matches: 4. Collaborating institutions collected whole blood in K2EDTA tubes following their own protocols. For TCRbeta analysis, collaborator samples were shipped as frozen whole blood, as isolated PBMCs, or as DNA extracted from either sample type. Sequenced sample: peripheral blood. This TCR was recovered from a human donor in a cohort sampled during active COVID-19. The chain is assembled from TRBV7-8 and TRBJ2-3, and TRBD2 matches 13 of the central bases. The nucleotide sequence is TGTGCCAGCAGCTCGATGACTAGCGGGAGGACAGATACGCAGTATTTT. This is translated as CASSSMTSGRTDTQYF. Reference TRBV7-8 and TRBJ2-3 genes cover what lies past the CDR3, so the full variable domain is GAGVSQSPRYKVAKRGQDVALRCDPISGHVSLFWYQQALGQGPEFLTYFQNEAQLDKSGLPSDRFFAERPEGSVSTLKIQRTQQEDSAVYLCASSSMTSGRTDTQYFGPGTRLTVL.